Listed here are 31 T cell receptor beta chains from one sample, sequenced in a study of blood T cell repertoires in COVID-19. Repertoires were generated with immunoSEQ multiplex PCR, while TCRdb's copy carries only in-frame clones and drops some. The sample holds hundreds of thousands of clones; approximately 87% are singletons and the top ten take 2.5% to 3.5%. Sequencing input: PBMCs or T cells enriched from blood (not recorded which). These receptors originate from a woman aged 45-65 years in a cohort exposed to, infected with or recovered from COVID-19 (not recorded which).

This rearrangement joins TRBV2 to TRBJ2-7; tentatively, D is TRBD1 (5 bases). The germline V and J ends were trimmed by 3 bases and 0 bases, with 12 bases remaining between them. Germline-derived CDR1 and CDR2 are SNHLY and FYNNEI. The CDR3 spans 15 residues. The CDR3 spells CASSDVTVSSYEQYF. The CDR3 DNA reads as TGTGCCAGCAGTGACGTGACAGTAAGCTCCTACGAGCAGTACTTC. Full variable domain (remainder filled in from reference TRBV2 and TRBJ2-7): EPEVTQTPSHQVTQMGQEVILRCVPISNHLYFYWYRQILGQKVEFLVSFYNNEISEKSEIFDDQFSVERPDGSNFTLKIRSTKLEDSAMYFCASSDVTVSSYEQYFGPGTRLTVT.

This clone came up once. The chain recombines TRBV19 with TRBJ2-5; tentatively, D is TRBD2 (6 bases). The germline V gene has CDR1 LNHDA and CDR2 SQIVND (reference sequence). The CDR3 is 14 amino acids. V was pared by 3 bases and J by 5 bases, with 13 bases between. The CDR3: CASSIGRGRETQYF. The CDR3, as DNA: TGTGCCAGTAGTATTGGTAGAGGGAGGGAGACCCAGTACTTC.

J is TRBJ2-5 and V is TRBV6-1; tentative D call: TRBD1 (5 bases). Germline V lookup: CDR1 MNHNS, CDR2 SASEGT. The CDR3 covers 17 residues. With 3 bases removed from V and 2 bases from J, the gap between germline ends came to 19 bases. As DNA, the CDR3 is TGTGCCAGCAGTGAGGGTCAGGGAATATTTTTGCAAGAGACCCAGTACTTC. This encodes CASSEGQGIFLQETQYF.

The rearrangement joins TRBV29-1 to TRBJ1-3; D is perhaps TRBD1 (5 bases). The germline gives CDR1 SQVTM, CDR2 ANQGSEA. Deletions cut 6 bases from V and 4 bases from J, with 7 bases between. The CDR3 spans 11 residues. CDR3 bases: TGCAGCGTGAGGACAGGAAACACCATATATTTT. Translation gives CSVRTGNTIYF.

The chain joins TRBV5-3 to TRBJ2-1; 8 bases agree with TRBD2. TRBV5-3 is reported as an ORF; its role is uncertain. This CDR3 is 18 amino acids long. The junction had 23 bases not matched to a gene; V was cut back by 7 bases and J by 8 bases. The CDR3: CARPPPDKSGGAAYEQFF. CDR3 DNA: TGTGCCAGACCCCCCCCAGATAAAAGCGGGGGTGCTGCGTATGAGCAGTTCTTC.

This chain links TRBV5-1 with TRBJ1-3; possibly TRBD1 for D (5 bases). In germline, CDR1 is SGHRS, CDR2 YFSETQ. The CDR3 consists of 16 residues. V gave up 4 bases and J gave up 0 bases, with 14 bases separating them. The CDR3 here is CASSQGLTPSGNTIYF. In DNA form, the CDR3 reads TGCGCCAGCAGCCAGGGACTTACCCCCTCTGGAAACACCATATATTTT.

Concerning this clone itself: The sample has other DNA sequences that encode this CDR3 too. The gene calls are TRBV27 and TRBJ1-1; no definite D call. V lost 2 bases to trimming and J lost 1 base, with 5 bases between them. The CDR3 has 13 residues. Germline V gives CDR1 MNHEY, CDR2 SMNVEV (reference sequence). The CDR3 reads CASSLSRNTEAFF. Written as DNA, the CDR3 is TGTGCCAGCAGTTTAAGTAGGAACACTGAAGCTTTCTTT.

The J gene is TRBJ1-3, the V gene TRBV19; D not resolved. CDR3 length: 16 amino acids. The V end lost 3 bases, the J end lost 0 bases, and 12 bases lay between the germline ends. CDR1 LNHDA and CDR2 SQIVND come from the germline V gene (reference sequence). DNA for the CDR3: TGTGCCAGTAGTATTACTCCGGGTGGCTCTGGAAACACCATATATTTT. It is translated as CASSITPGGSGNTIYF.

The rearrangement joins TRBV19 to TRBJ1-1; D possibly corresponds to TRBD1 (5 bases). Germline CDR1 reads LNHDA; CDR2 reads SQIVND (reference sequence). The length of the CDR3 is 13 residues. V lost 6 bases to trimming and J lost 0 bases, with 8 bases between them. Written as DNA, the CDR3 is TGTGCCAGTAGCGGGACTTTGAACACTGAAGCTTTCTTT. It specifies CASSGTLNTEAFF. Combining the CDR3 with reference TRBV19 and TRBJ1-1 gives the whole variable domain DGGITQSPKYLFRKEGQNVTLSCEQNLNHDAMYWYRQDPGQGLRLIYYSQIVNDFQKGDIAEGYSVSREKKESFPLTVTSAQKNPTAFYLCASSGTLNTEAFFGQGTRLTVV.

The chain recombines TRBV4-1 with TRBJ2-2; D uncertain. V lost 4 bases and J 0 bases, leaving 9 bases between the germline ends. Germline assignment: CDR1 MGHRA and CDR2 YSYEKL. There are 15 residues in the CDR3. The CDR3 bases are TGCGCCAGCAGCCCCGGGTGGGCGAACACCGGGGAGCTGTTTTTT. This sequence encodes CASSPGWANTGELFF.

The J gene is TRBJ2-7, the V gene TRBV28; the D gene is possibly TRBD1 (5 bases). Trimming cost V 8 bases and J 0 bases, with 8 bases left between them. This CDR3 region has 12 residues. Germline CDR1 and CDR2: MDHEN and SYDVKM. Here the CDR3 reads CASGTGSYEQYF. CDR3 nucleotides: TGTGCCAGCGGCACAGGCTCCTACGAGCAGTACTTC.

The chain couples TRBV18 to TRBJ1-6, with 8 bases identical to TRBD1. Germline CDR1 and CDR2: KGHSH and LQKENI. V lost 9 bases, J lost 7 bases, and 5 bases stayed unmatched. The CDR3 is 13 amino acids. CDR3 loop: CASTGGTNSPLHF. The CDR3 nucleotides read TGTGCCAGTACAGGGGGTACCAATTCACCCCTCCACTTT.

The chain couples TRBV5-1 to TRBJ2-2; a weak D match, TRBD1 (5 bases). Looked up from germline, CDR1 is SGHRS and CDR2 is YFSETQ. With 0 bases removed from V and 3 bases from J, the gap between germline ends came to 9 bases. The length of the CDR3 is 15 residues. The CDR3 coding sequence is TGCGCCAGCAGCTTGGGCAGGGCTGACACCGGGGAGCTGTTTTTT. Translation gives CASSLGRADTGELFF.

DNA of the CDR3: TGTGCCAGTAGTATAGCGTCTTGGCAGGGGATTGAAGCTTTCTTT. It encodes CASSIASWQGIEAFF. The V and J genes are TRBV19 and TRBJ1-1; D is perhaps TRBD1 (6 bases). The V end lost 1 base, the J end lost 7 bases, and 16 bases lay between the germline ends. Per the germline V gene, CDR1 is LNHDA and CDR2 is SQIVND (reference sequence). CDR3 length equals 15 residues.

CDR3 DNA sequence: TGTGCCAGCTCACGGGCACCGGGACAGAGGATTAATTCACCCCTCCACTTT. Translation gives CASSRAPGQRINSPLHF. The J gene is TRBJ1-6, the V gene TRBV18, with 7 bases matching TRBD1. V was clipped by 4 bases and J by 6 bases; unmatched bases: 12. The CDR3 length is 17 residues. Looked up from germline, CDR1 is KGHSH and CDR2 is LQKENI.

The V call is TRBV12-3 or TRBV12-4, the J call TRBJ1-1, with 8 bases aligning to TRBD1. Trimming at V came to 5 bases and at J to 9 bases, leaving 2 bases not matched to a gene. This CDR3 is 11 amino acids long. In DNA, the CDR3 is TGTGCCAGCAGTCGGACAGGGAAAGCTTTCTTT. The encoded protein is CASSRTGKAFF.

This chain uses TRBV7-8 with TRBJ2-3, with a tentative D call TRBD2 (6 bases). The CDR3 is 13 amino acids. Trimming shortened V by 8 bases and J by 1 base, and 10 bases separated the two germline ends. From germline, CDR1 is SGHVS and CDR2 FQNEAQ. The CDR3: CASGRRGTDTQYF. The CDR3 DNA reads TGTGCCAGCGGGCGGAGGGGCACAGATACGCAGTATTTT.

This chain links TRBV5-1 with TRBJ2-2, with 7 bases lining up with TRBD1. The CDR3 extends over 14 amino acids. CDR1 is SGHRS, CDR2 YFSETQ, per germline. The V segment lost 4 bases and the J segment 4 bases; nucleotides outside the gene matches: 4. The CDR3 region has the DNA TGCGCCAGCAGCACCGGACAGGCCACCGGGGAGCTGTTTTTT. Translated: CASSTGQATGELFF.

Comments on this clone: Other nucleotide sequences in the sample specify the same CDR3. The chain carries TRBV15 and TRBJ2-3; 10 bases line up with TRBD1. The ends lost 3 bases at V and 3 bases at J; junction bases unmatched: 0. The germline CDR1 and CDR2 sequences are LNHNV and YYDKDF (reference sequence). The CDR3 extends over 14 amino acids. CDR3 sequence: CATSRDRGTDTQYF. The CDR3 nucleotides are TGTGCCACCAGCAGGGACAGGGGGACAGATACGCAGTATTTT.

This sequence joins TRBV2 and TRBJ2-3; 7 nucleotides line up with TRBD2. V gave up 10 bases and J gave up 1 base; unmatched junction bases: 8. This CDR3 comprises 14 residues. CDR1 SNHLY and CDR2 FYNNEI come from the germline V gene. The CDR3 DNA follows: TGTGCCACTGCCCAGGCGGGGGGCACAGATACGCAGTATTTT. It encodes CATAQAGGTDTQYF. The variable domain in full, completed from reference TRBV2 and TRBJ2-3, reads EPEVTQTPSHQVTQMGQEVILRCVPISNHLYFYWYRQILGQKVEFLVSFYNNEISEKSEIFDDQFSVERPDGSNFTLKIRSTKLEDSAMYFCATAQAGGTDTQYFGPGTRLTVL.

V gene TRBV21-1 combines with J gene TRBJ1-5; the listed D gene, TRBD1, was not tested against the DNA. TRBV21-1 is a documented pseudogene. CDR3 length: 13 residues. In DNA, the CDR3 is TGTGCCTTCCACAGGGGCCTCAATCAGCCCCAGCATTTT. As protein: CAFHRGLNQPQHF.

This clone appeared once. The chain employs TRBV2 and TRBJ1-2; a possible D gene is TRBD1 (6 bases). The germline V gene has CDR1 SNHLY and CDR2 FYNNEI. This CDR3 has 16 amino acids. Trimming took off 1 base at V and 4 bases at J, with 16 bases between the two ends. The CDR3: CASSEGRIWGPYGYTF. In DNA, the CDR3 is TGTGCCAGCAGTGAAGGGAGGATCTGGGGGCCCTATGGCTACACCTTC.

The chain employs TRBV3-1 (or the pseudogene TRBV3-2) and TRBJ1-2, with TRBD1 as a possible D gene (5 bases). This CDR3 is built from 13 residues. Trimming removed 1 base at V and 12 bases at J, with 15 bases between. Germline CDR1 is LGHDT and CDR2 is YNNKEL (reference sequence). The CDR3: CASSQGRAGPNTF. The CDR3 DNA reads as TGTGCCAGCAGCCAAGGACGAGCGGGGCCCAACACCTTC.

The gene calls are TRBV30 and TRBJ2-2, with 7 bases aligning to TRBD2. Germline V gene lookup returns CDR1 GTSNPN and CDR2 SVGIG (reference sequence). This CDR3 is 12 amino acids long. Trimming took 5 bases from V and 3 from J; bases not matched to a gene: 0. The CDR3 nucleotides read TGTGCCTGGCGGGGGGACACCGGGGAGCTGTTTTTT. It encodes CAWRGDTGELFF.

V gene TRBV5-1 combines with J gene TRBJ1-2; 9 bases fit TRBD1. CDR1 is SGHRS and CDR2 is YFSETQ in the germline V gene. Trimming cost V 0 bases and J 7 bases; bases outside gene matches: 10. This CDR3 spans 16 amino acids. As DNA, the CDR3 is TGCGCCAGCAGCTTGGGGGGGACAGGGACTTCGGCTGGCTACACCTTC. This encodes CASSLGGTGTSAGYTF. Full variable domain (outside the CDR3, taken from reference TRBV5-1 and TRBJ1-2): KAGVTQTPRYLIKTRGQQVTLSCSPISGHRSVSWYQQTPGQGLQFLFEYFSETQRNKGNFPGRFSGRQFSNSRSEMNVSTLELGDSALYLCASSLGGTGTSAGYTFGSGTRLTVV.

V usage is TRBV2 and J usage is TRBJ1-5; D is perhaps TRBD1 (5 bases). Germline lookup yields CDR1 SNHLY and CDR2 FYNNEI. This CDR3 comprises 15 residues. The V end was cut by 3 bases, the J end by 1 base, with 10 bases between. The CDR3 DNA reads as TGTGCCAGCAGTGACATGCGGGGGAGCAATCAGCCCCAGCATTTT. Protein sequence: CASSDMRGSNQPQHF.

The rearrangement joins TRBV11-3 to TRBJ1-3; D may be TRBD1 (5 bases). This CDR3 has 15 amino acids. Germline assignment: CDR1 SGHNT and CDR2 YENEEA. The ends were cut back, 5 bases at V and 1 base at J, with 12 bases in the middle. The CDR3 DNA follows: TGTGCCAGCAGCCAAGCGGGGGTATCTGGAAACACCATATATTTT. It encodes CASSQAGVSGNTIYF. Full variable domain (outside the CDR3, taken from reference TRBV11-3 and TRBJ1-3): EAGVVQSPRYKIIEKKQPVAFWCNPISGHNTLYWYLQNLGQGPELLIRYENEEAVDDSQLPKDRFSAERLKGVDSTLKIQPAELGDSAVYLCASSQAGVSGNTIYFGEGSWLTVV.

The V gene is TRBV6-4, the J gene TRBJ1-5; 7 bases line up with TRBD1. The germline CDR1 and CDR2 sequences are MRHNA and SNTAGT. The CDR3 sequence is 23 residues long. Germline trimming cut 1 base from V and 0 bases from J; bases unmatched to any gene: 24. The CDR3 coding sequence is TGTGCCAGCAGTGACTTACCTCGCGCCCGGGACAGCACAAGGTGTTATAGCAATCAGCCCCAGCATTTT. This translates into CASSDLPRARDSTRCYSNQPQHF.

The rearrangement uses TRBV5-6 and TRBJ2-3; 8 positions match TRBD1. J was trimmed by 1 base and V by 2 bases; bases with no gene match: 6. The CDR3 loop spans 16 amino acids. In germline, CDR1 is SGHDT, CDR2 YYEEEE. As DNA, the CDR3 is TGTGCCAGCAGCTTCTGGGACAGGCAAGGCACAGATACGCAGTATTTT. Amino acid sequence: CASSFWDRQGTDTQYF.

The table lists this clone with a count of one. This rearrangement joins TRBV7-2 to TRBJ2-1; D possibly corresponds to TRBD2 (5 bases). Trimming cost V 3 bases and J 8 bases, with 11 bases left between them. The germline V gene has CDR1 SGHTA and CDR2 FQGNSA. CDR3 length equals 13 residues. This CDR3 is CASSLLRRDEQFF. CDR3 coding DNA: TGTGCCAGCAGCTTGTTACGGCGGGATGAGCAGTTCTTC.

The genes are TRBV5-4 and TRBJ1-2; tentative D call: TRBD1 (6 bases). CDR1 and CDR2 (germline): SGHNT, YYREEE (reference sequence). The CDR3 has 17 amino acids. The V and J ends lost 2 bases and 1 base respectively, with 18 bases between them. The CDR3 region has the DNA TGTGCCAGCAGCTTTCGGCGGGGGGGCAGAAGTAACTATGGCTACACCTTC. Translated, it gives CASSFRRGGRSNYGYTF.